Listed below are T cell receptor beta chains from one sample, sequenced in a study of shared clonotypes between healthy human individuals. Assay used: immunoSEQ multiplex PCR; TCRdb lists only in-frame clones, some missing. Altogether 85,000 to 100,000 clones are present, 60% to 75% being singletons, with the ten largest covering approximately 55%. Specimen: memory CD8+ T cells sorted from blood. These receptors originate from a man aged 30 to 39 in good health. The CDR3 runs from the conserved cysteine through the conserved F or W. The order of the fields is D gene, J gene, V gene, clone size, CDR3 protein, CDR3 DNA. The D gene is left open where the match is weak. Clone size, where shown, is once, few, many, or a class for clones that have expanded.

>NA|TRBJ2-7|TRBV28|many
CASSSGDYEQYF
TGTGCCAGCAGTTCAGGAGACTACGAGCAGTACTTC
>NA|TRBJ1-2|TRBV7-9|NA
CASSLENYGYTF
TGTGCCAGCAGCTTAGAAAACTATGGCTACACCTTC
>TRBD1|TRBJ1-1|TRBV7-9|once
CASSSGGVSTEAFF
TGTGCCAGCAGCTCAGGGGGGGTGAGCACTGAAGCTTTCTTT
>NA|TRBJ2-2|TRBV11-3|NA
CASSPQAETGELFF
TGTGCCAGCAGCCCACAAGCAGAAACCGGGGAGCTGTTTTTT
>NA|TRBJ2-3|TRBV5-1|NA
CASTRTASTDTQYF
TGCGCCAGCACCCGGACGGCTAGCACAGATACGCAGTATTTT
>TRBD2|TRBJ2-7|TRBV6-5|NA
CASRGLGYEQYF
TGTGCCAGCAGGGGACTAGGTTACGAGCAGTACTTC
>NA|TRBJ2-1|TRBV27|NA
CASSPQGISYNEQFF
TGTGCCAGCAGCCCACAGGGAATCTCTTACAATGAGCAGTTCTTC
>NA|TRBJ2-3|TRBV7-4|NA
CASHCPRGETDTQYF
TGTGCCAGCCATTGCCCCCGGGGAGAGACAGATACGCAGTATTTT
>NA|TRBJ2-5|TRBV25-1|NA
CASSARESDKQEETQYF
TGTGCCAGCAGTGCCCGGGAGTCCGATAAACAAGAAGAGACCCAGTACTTC
>NA|TRBJ2-7|TRBV27|NA
CASSTLGSLGNEQYF
TGTGCCAGCAGTACCCTCGGGAGTCTTGGGAACGAGCAGTACTTC
>TRBD1|TRBJ2-7|TRBV28|NA
CASMQGQGGEQYF
TGTGCCAGCATGCAGGGACAGGGGGGCGAGCAGTACTTC
>NA|TRBJ2-7|TRBV7-1|NA
CASSSTALSYEQYF
TGTGCCAGCAGCTCAACCGCCCTCTCCTACGAGCAGTACTTC
>NA|TRBJ1-5|TRBV5-1|NA
CASSGGLNQPQHF
TGCGCCAGCAGCGGAGGACTTAATCAGCCCCAGCATTTT
>NA|TRBJ2-7|TRBV29-1|NA
CSASVEDRRDTYEQYF
TGCAGCGCTTCAGTTGAAGACCGCCGGGATACCTACGAGCAGTACTTC
>TRBD2|TRBJ2-1|TRBV11-3|NA
CASSPRSTSAGESEQFF
TGTGCCAGCAGCCCCAGATCGACTAGCGCGGGGGAGAGTGAGCAGTTCTTC
>TRBD1|TRBJ2-6|TRBV5-5|once
CASSLVFGTGILSGANVLTF
TGTGCCAGCAGCTTGGTTTTCGGGACAGGGATCCTCTCTGGGGCCAACGTCCTGACTTTC
>NA|TRBJ1-2|TRBV7-9|few
CASSPRTLAYGYTF
TGTGCCAGCAGCCCCAGGACCCTTGCCTATGGCTACACCTTC
>NA|TRBJ2-7|TRBV4-1|NA
CASSHPGGSSYEQYF
TGCGCCAGCAGCCACCCGGGCGGTTCCAGTTACGAGCAGTACTTC
>TRBD1|TRBJ1-4|TRBV7-8|NA
CASRATTGENEKLFF
TGTGCCAGCAGGGCCACGACAGGGGAGAATGAAAAACTGTTTTTT
>TRBD2|TRBJ2-5|TRBV4-2|NA
CASSQDPRTSGSQETQYF
TGTGCCAGCAGCCAAGATCCCCGGACTAGCGGGAGCCAAGAGACCCAGTACTTC
>NA|TRBJ2-7|TRBV9|NA
CASSAGTGVYEQYF
TGTGCCAGCAGCGCCGGGACGGGCGTCTACGAGCAGTACTTC
>NA|TRBJ2-1|TRBV6-5|NA
CASSPRVSSYNEQFF
TGTGCCAGCAGCCCCAGGGTCAGCTCCTACAATGAGCAGTTCTTC
>NA|TRBJ1-1|TRBV19|NA
CASSIQGYTEAFF
TGTGCCAGTAGTATACAGGGATATACTGAAGCTTTCTTT
>NA|TRBJ2-7|TRBV29-1|NA
CSVGDLVEQYF
TGCAGCGTGGGGGATCTTGTCGAACAGTACTTC
>NA|TRBJ2-2|TRBV14|once
CASSPTRTGELFF
TGTGCCAGCAGTCCTACTAGGACCGGGGAGCTGTTTTTT
>NA|TRBJ2-1|TRBV6-5|NA
CASRGDVMNEQFF
TGTGCCAGCAGGGGGGACGTAATGAATGAGCAGTTCTTC
>TRBD1|TRBJ2-3|TRBV18|NA
CASSPVTFGTGVADTQYF
TGTGCCAGCTCACCAGTAACCTTCGGGACAGGGGTGGCAGATACGCAGTATTTT
>TRBD1|TRBJ1-1|TRBV7-2|once
CASSLAGDSWNTEAFF
TGTGCCAGCAGCTTAGCGGGGGACAGCTGGAACACTGAAGCTTTCTTT
>NA|TRBJ1-4|TRBV6-1|few
CASSEDRPGEKLFF
TGTGCCAGCAGTGAAGACAGACCTGGGGAAAAACTGTTTTTT